Each of the 8 T cell receptor beta chains below was sequenced from the same sample in a study of T cell changes during pregnancy in multiple sclerosis. Clones were read by immunoSEQ multiplex PCR, and TCRdb kept only the in-frame ones, dropping some. The table lists around 68,000 clones, about 90% of them singletons. The starting material was CD4+ T cells from peripheral blood mononuclear cells, obtained before pregnancy. Receptors originate from a female donor with multiple sclerosis, enrolled in a pregnancy study.

This chain links TRBV7-2 with TRBJ2-7, with D possibly matching TRBD1 (5 bases). The germline V gene encodes CDR1 SGHTA and CDR2 FQGNSA. Trimming left V 0 bases short and J 3 bases short, with 9 bases between. The CDR3 is made up of 14 amino acids. The CDR3 here is CASSLAGLIYEQYF. The CDR3 DNA sequence: TGTGCCAGCAGCTTAGCGGGGCTAATCTACGAGCAGTACTTC. Variable domain in full (rest from reference TRBV7-2 and TRBJ2-7): GAGVSQSPSNKVTEKGKDVELRCDPISGHTALYWYRQSLGQGLEFLIYFQGNSAPDKSGLPSDRFSAERTGGSVSTLTIQRTQQEDSAVYLCASSLAGLIYEQYFGPGTRLTVT.

This chain uses TRBV5-6 with TRBJ1-4; D possibly corresponds to TRBD1 (6 bases). V shed 0 bases and J shed 10 bases, with 19 bases lying between them. The CDR3 runs 16 residues. The germline V gene encodes CDR1 SGHDT and CDR2 YYEEEE. This CDR3 reads CASSLGRGAQIGKLFF. The CDR3 DNA reads as TGTGCCAGCAGCTTGGGTCGGGGGGCGCAGATCGGAAAACTGTTTTTT.

The chain is built from TRBV5-1 and TRBJ2-7; D is unclear. The CDR3 has 13 amino acids. Trimming shortened V by 1 base and J by 1 base, and 6 bases separated the two germline ends. Per germline, CDR1 SGHRS and CDR2 YFSETQ. DNA of the CDR3: TGCGCCAGCAGCTTGAGAGGTTCCTACGAGCAGTACTTC. It translates to CASSLRGSYEQYF.

This chain connects TRBV6-5 to TRBJ1-2; 8 nucleotides match TRBD1. V shed 7 bases, J shed 9 bases, and the junction held 4 bases outside the gene matches. Germline CDR1 reads MNHEY; CDR2 reads SVGAGI. This CDR3 is 11 amino acids long. The CDR3 protein is CASNGQGSYTF. The CDR3 DNA follows: TGTGCCAGCAACGGACAGGGTAGCTACACCTTC.

The chain employs TRBV7-2 and TRBJ1-1; 7 nucleotides match TRBD1. The germline CDR1 and CDR2 sequences are SGHTA and FQGNSA. The CDR3 loop spans 16 amino acids. V trimming: 3 bases; J trimming: 6 bases; junction bases outside the gene matches: 13. In DNA form, the CDR3 reads TGTGCCAGCAGCTTGGATCCTCGACAGGGTAGAGCTGAAGCTTTCTTT. Amino acid sequence: CASSLDPRQGRAEAFF.

This clone appeared a single time. This rearrangement joins TRBV5-1 to TRBJ1-4; 10 bases align to TRBD1. This CDR3 region has 15 residues. Germline values: CDR1 SGHRS, CDR2 YFSETQ. With 2 bases clipped from V and 8 bases from J, the junction kept 6 bases outside the gene matches. The CDR3 DNA sequence: TGCGCCAGCAGCTTCTCCGGGACAGGGGTGGAAAAACTGTTTTTT. This encodes CASSFSGTGVEKLFF.

The rearrangement uses TRBV5-3 and TRBJ2-3, with D uncertain. TRBV5-3 is known as an ORF, though its function is uncertain. Trimming removed 1 base at V and 4 bases at J, with 16 bases between. This CDR3 is 16 amino acids long. The CDR3 region is CARSLKETPQADTQYF. DNA for the CDR3: TGTGCCAGAAGCTTGAAGGAGACCCCCCAAGCAGATACGCAGTATTTT.

The V gene is TRBV5-1, the J gene TRBJ1-3; 9 nucleotides align to TRBD1. CDR3 length equals 15 residues. With 4 bases clipped from V and 4 bases from J, the junction kept 6 bases outside the gene matches. Per the germline V gene, CDR1 is SGHRS and CDR2 is YFSETQ. The DNA of the CDR3 is TGCGCCAGCAGCCCATTGACAGGGGGAGGAAACACCATATATTTT. As protein: CASSPLTGGGNTIYF.